The T cell receptor beta chain under discussion was sequenced for a study of cytomegalovirus exposure and HLA in healthy donors. Details on this clone: Its antigen is unidentified.

Findings of the study overall: Most TCR sequences were seen very rarely across donors, but some public TCRs occurred in many. In a later analysis, DRB1 alleles had the most associated TCRs; HLA-C alleles the fewest. Follow-up analysis seemed to connect common viral pathogens with several of the most significant clusters identified.

Germline loops: CDR1 SGHVS, CDR2 FQNEAQ. CDR3 length: 17 residues. V lost 5 bases and J 3 bases, leaving 22 bases between the germline ends. The PCR employed 60 Vbeta primers together with 13 Jbeta primers. Measured with immunoSEQ multiplex PCR; TCRdb has only the in-frame clones, and not every one. The sample lists 150,000 to 200,000 clones; around 75% were seen once. The clonotype comes from a woman in her fifties or sixties in good health and CMV-seronegative. The V call is TRBV7-8, the J call TRBJ1-1; TRBD1 is a possible D gene (6 bases). Sequenced material: PBMCs. CDR3 sequence: CASSVRGWVRPDTEAFF. The DNA for the CDR3 is TGTGCCAGCAGCGTAAGGGGGTGGGTCCGACCCGACACTGAAGCTTTCTTT. Filled out from reference TRBV7-8 and TRBJ1-1, the complete variable domain reads GAGVSQSPRYKVAKRGQDVALRCDPISGHVSLFWYQQALGQGPEFLTYFQNEAQLDKSGLPSDRFFAERPEGSVSTLKIQRTQQEDSAVYLCASSVRGWVRPDTEAFFGQGTRLTVV.